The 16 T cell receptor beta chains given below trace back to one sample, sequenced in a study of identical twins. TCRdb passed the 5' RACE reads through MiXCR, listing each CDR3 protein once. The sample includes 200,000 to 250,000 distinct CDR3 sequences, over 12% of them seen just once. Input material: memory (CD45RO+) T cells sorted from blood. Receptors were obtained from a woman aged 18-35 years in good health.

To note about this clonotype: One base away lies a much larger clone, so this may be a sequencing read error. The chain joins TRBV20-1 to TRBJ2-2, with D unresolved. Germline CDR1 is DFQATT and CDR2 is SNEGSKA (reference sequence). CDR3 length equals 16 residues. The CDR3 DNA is TGCTGTGCTAGAAGACCGGGTCATAAGACCATCGGGGAGCTGTTTTTT. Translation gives CCARRPGHKTIGELFF.

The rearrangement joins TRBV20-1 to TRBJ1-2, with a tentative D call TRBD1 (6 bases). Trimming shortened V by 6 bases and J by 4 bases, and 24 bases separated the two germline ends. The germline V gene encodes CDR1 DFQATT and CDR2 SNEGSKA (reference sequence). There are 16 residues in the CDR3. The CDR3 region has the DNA TGCAGTGCGTCTCCACGGGGGGCAACTTTAGTCTATGGCTACACCTTC. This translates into CSASPRGATLVYGYTF.

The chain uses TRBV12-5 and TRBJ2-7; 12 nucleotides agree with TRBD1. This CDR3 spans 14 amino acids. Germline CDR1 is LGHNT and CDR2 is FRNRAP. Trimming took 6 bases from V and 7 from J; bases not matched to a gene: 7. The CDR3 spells CASGFWDRGPEQYF. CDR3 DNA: TGTGCTAGTGGATTTTGGGACAGGGGGCCAGAGCAGTACTTC.

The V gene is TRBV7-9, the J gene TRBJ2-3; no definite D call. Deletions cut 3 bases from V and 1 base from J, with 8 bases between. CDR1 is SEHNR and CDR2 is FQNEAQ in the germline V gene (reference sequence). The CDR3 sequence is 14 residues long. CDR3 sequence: CASSFFWGTDTQYF. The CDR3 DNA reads TGTGCCAGCAGCTTTTTTTGGGGCACAGATACGCAGTATTTT.

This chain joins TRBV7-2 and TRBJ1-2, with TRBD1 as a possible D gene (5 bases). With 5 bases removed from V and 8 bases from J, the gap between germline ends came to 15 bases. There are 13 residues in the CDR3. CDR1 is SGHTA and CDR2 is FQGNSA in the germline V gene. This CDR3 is CASSETPGRGYTF. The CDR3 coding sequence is TGTGCCAGCAGCGAGACCCCAGGGAGAGGCTACACCTTC.

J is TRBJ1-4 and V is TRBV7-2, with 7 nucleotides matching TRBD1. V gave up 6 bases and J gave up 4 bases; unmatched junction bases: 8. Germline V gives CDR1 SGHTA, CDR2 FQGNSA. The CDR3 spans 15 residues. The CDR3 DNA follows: TGTGCCAGCAGTGACCCGACAGGGTTTAATGAAAAACTGTTTTTT. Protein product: CASSDPTGFNEKLFF.

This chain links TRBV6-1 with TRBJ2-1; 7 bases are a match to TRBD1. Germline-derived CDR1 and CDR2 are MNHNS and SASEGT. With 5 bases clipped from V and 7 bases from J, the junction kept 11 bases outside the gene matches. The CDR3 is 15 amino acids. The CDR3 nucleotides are TGTGCCAGCAGTCGTGAGGGGGCATCAGTGAATGAGCAGTTCTTC. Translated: CASSREGASVNEQFF.

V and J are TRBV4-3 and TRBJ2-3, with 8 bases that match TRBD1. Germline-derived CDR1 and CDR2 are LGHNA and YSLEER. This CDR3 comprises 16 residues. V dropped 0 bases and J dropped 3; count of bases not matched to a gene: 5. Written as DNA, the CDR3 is TGCGCCAGCAGCCAAGACTGGACAGGGAGGACAGATACGCAGTATTTT. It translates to CASSQDWTGRTDTQYF.

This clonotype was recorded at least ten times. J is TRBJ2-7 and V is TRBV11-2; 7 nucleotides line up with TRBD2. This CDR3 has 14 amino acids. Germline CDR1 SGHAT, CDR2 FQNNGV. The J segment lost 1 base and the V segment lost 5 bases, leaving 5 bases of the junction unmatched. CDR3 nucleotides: TGTGCCAGCAGCCCCGGGCGGGAGTCCTACGAGCAGTACTTC. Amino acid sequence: CASSPGRESYEQYF.

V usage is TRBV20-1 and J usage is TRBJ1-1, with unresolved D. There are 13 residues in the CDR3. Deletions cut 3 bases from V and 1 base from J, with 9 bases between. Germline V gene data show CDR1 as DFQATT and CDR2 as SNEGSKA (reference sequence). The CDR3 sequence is CSASGWGNTEAFF. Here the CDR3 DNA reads TGCAGTGCTAGCGGGTGGGGGAACACTGAAGCTTTCTTT.

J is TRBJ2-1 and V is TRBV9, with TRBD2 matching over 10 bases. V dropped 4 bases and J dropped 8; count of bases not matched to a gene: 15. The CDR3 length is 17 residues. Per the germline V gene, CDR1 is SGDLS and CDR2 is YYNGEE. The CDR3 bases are TGTGCCAGCAGCCCCAAACTTGGAGTAGCGGGGGGCGATGAGCAGTTCTTC. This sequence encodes CASSPKLGVAGGDEQFF.

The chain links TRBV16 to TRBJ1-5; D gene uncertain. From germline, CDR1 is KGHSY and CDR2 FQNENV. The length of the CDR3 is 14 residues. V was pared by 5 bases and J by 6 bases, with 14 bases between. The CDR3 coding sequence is TGTGCCAGCAGCTTAGGCGGCATCCTTCAGCCCCAGCATTTT. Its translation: CASSLGGILQPQHF.

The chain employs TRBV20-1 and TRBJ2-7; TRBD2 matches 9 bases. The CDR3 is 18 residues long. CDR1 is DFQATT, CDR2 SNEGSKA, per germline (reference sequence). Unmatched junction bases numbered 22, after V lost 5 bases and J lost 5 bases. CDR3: CSAEAPPSGVYFGDEQYF. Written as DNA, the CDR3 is TGCAGTGCTGAAGCTCCCCCTAGCGGGGTATATTTTGGGGACGAGCAGTACTTC.

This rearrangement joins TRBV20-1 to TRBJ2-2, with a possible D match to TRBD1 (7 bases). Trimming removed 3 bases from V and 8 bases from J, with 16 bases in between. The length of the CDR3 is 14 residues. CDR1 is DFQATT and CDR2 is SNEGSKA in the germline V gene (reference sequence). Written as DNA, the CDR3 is TGCAGTGCTAGCCCAGGGGGGCCCCGAGGGGAGCTGTTTTTT. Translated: CSASPGGPRGELFF.

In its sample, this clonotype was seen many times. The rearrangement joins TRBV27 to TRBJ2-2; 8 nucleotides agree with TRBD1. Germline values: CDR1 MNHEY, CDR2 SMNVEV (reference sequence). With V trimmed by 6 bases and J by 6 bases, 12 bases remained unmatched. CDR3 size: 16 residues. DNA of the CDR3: TGTGCCAGCAGAAAGCAAGGGACAGGTATCGCCGGGGAGCTGTTTTTT. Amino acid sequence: CASRKQGTGIAGELFF.

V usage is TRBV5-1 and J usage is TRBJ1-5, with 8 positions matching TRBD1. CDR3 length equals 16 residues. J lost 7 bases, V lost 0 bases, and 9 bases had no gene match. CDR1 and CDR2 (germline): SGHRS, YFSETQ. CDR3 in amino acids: CASSLAGNRGGQPQHF. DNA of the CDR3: TGCGCCAGCAGCTTGGCTGGGAACAGGGGGGGGCAGCCCCAGCATTTT.